The 28 T cell receptor beta chains presented below share a single source sample, sequenced in a study of Ad26.COV2.S vaccination and SARS-CoV-2 variants. TCRdb keeps only in-frame clones here, not all; method: immunoSEQ multiplex PCR. The sample includes 500,000 or so clones, about 83% of them seen just once. The sample's treatment: roughly 18 received Ad26.COV2.S at low or high dose, single or two shots; roughly 5 received placebo; per-sample allocation not given. Following the first vaccine or placebo injection, samples were taken on day 63. This specimen consisted of peripheral blood, obtained in a trial of Ad26.COV2.S vaccine versus placebo. These receptor sequences come from a person between 18 and 65 years old who received the Ad26.COV2.S COVID-19 vaccine or a placebo.

J is TRBJ1-2 and V is TRBV9; D not certain. Between the trimmed V and J ends, which lost 5 bases and 3 bases, there was a span of 5 bases. Germline V gene lookup returns CDR1 SGDLS and CDR2 YYNGEE. This CDR3 is 11 amino acids long. CDR3 bases: TGTGCCAGCAGAGGCGACTATGGCTACACCTTC. Translating it yields CASRGDYGYTF.

This clone was recorded only once. This chain uses TRBV24-1 with TRBJ2-3, with TRBD2 matching over 10 bases. CDR3 size: 16 residues. Trimming took 4 bases from V and 1 from J; bases not matched to a gene: 4. Germline V gives CDR1 KGHDR, CDR2 SFDVKD. The CDR3, as DNA: TGTGCCACCAGTGACCCTGGGACTAGCGGCACAGATACGCAGTATTTT. As protein: CATSDPGTSGTDTQYF.

The CDR3 nucleotides are TGTGCCAGCAGCTTAACGGGGGCTTATGAAAAACTGTTTTTT. It translates to CASSLTGAYEKLFF. The chain recombines TRBV7-9 with TRBJ1-4; possibly TRBD1 for D (6 bases). V was shortened by 2 bases and J by 6 bases, with 10 bases between the two germline ends. Germline V gene data show CDR1 as SEHNR and CDR2 as FQNEAQ (reference sequence). The CDR3 length is 14 residues.

The V gene is TRBV9, the J gene TRBJ1-2; TRBD1 agrees at 7 bases. V shed 4 bases and J 4 bases; nucleotides not matched to a gene: 7. The germline V gene has CDR1 SGDLS and CDR2 YYNGEE. This CDR3 region has 14 residues. The CDR3 spells CASSFDGTAYGYTF. DNA for the CDR3: TGTGCCAGCAGCTTCGACGGGACAGCCTATGGCTACACCTTC. Full variable domain (rest looked up from reference TRBV9 and TRBJ1-2): DSGVTQTPKHLITATGQRVTLRCSPRSGDLSVYWYQQSLDQGLQFLIQYYNGEERAKGNILERFSAQQFPDLHSELNLSSLELGDSALYFCASSFDGTAYGYTFGSGTRLTVV.

J is TRBJ1-3 and V is TRBV3-1 (or the pseudogene TRBV3-2); possible D gene TRBD1, 5 bases. V was shortened by 1 base and J by 0 bases, with 10 bases between the two germline ends. The CDR3 contains 16 residues. Germline V gene lookup returns CDR1 LGHDT and CDR2 YNNKEL (reference sequence). The DNA for the CDR3 is TGTGCCAGCAGCCAAGTCGCCGGACACTCTGGAAACACCATATATTTT. Translated, it gives CASSQVAGHSGNTIYF.

The chain combines TRBV30 with TRBJ1-2; TRBD1 might be the D (5 bases). The V and J ends lost 3 bases and 7 bases respectively, with 15 bases between them. Germline V gene sequence: CDR1 GTSNPN, CDR2 SVGIG (reference sequence). The CDR3 runs 13 residues. This chain's CDR3 is CAWRASRDGGYTF. In DNA form, the CDR3 reads TGTGCCTGGAGGGCGAGCCGGGACGGTGGCTACACCTTC.

The gene calls are TRBV19 and TRBJ2-1; 10 positions match TRBD1. With 5 bases clipped from V and 2 bases from J, the junction kept 6 bases outside the gene matches. CDR3 length equals 16 residues. The germline gives CDR1 LNHDA, CDR2 SQIVND (reference sequence). In DNA, the CDR3 is TGTGCCAGTAGTCGGGCCGGGACAGGGGCCTACAATGAGCAGTTCTTC. Encoded protein: CASSRAGTGAYNEQFF.

Details on this clone: The sample has other DNA sequences that encode this CDR3 too. V is TRBV19 and J is TRBJ2-1, with TRBD2 matching 8 bases. Trimming took 6 bases from V and 0 from J; bases not matched to a gene: 4. The CDR3 totals 15 residues. Germline V CDR1 and CDR2: LNHDA, SQIVND (reference sequence). CDR3: CASRERGSSYNEQFF. CDR3 nucleotides: TGTGCCAGTAGGGAGCGGGGGTCCTCCTACAATGAGCAGTTCTTC.

The chain employs TRBV5-1 and TRBJ2-6; D ambiguous. The length of the CDR3 is 15 residues. V lost 1 base to trimming and J lost 4 bases, with 9 bases between them. Germline V gives CDR1 SGHRS, CDR2 YFSETQ. DNA of the CDR3: TGCGCCAGCAGCTTGACGCGCCCCGGGGCCAACGTCCTGACTTTC. Its translation: CASSLTRPGANVLTF.

The chain couples TRBV28 to TRBJ1-1; D gene uncertain. The V and J ends lost 6 bases and 5 bases respectively, with 16 bases between them. This CDR3 is built from 14 residues. Germline V gives CDR1 MDHEN, CDR2 SYDVKM. The CDR3 region is CASSLPAGRTEAFF. The CDR3 nucleotides read TGTGCCAGCAGCCTCCCGGCGGGGAGAACTGAAGCTTTCTTT.

The chain is built from TRBV7-9 and TRBJ2-1; TRBD2 is a possible D gene (6 bases). The CDR3 has 16 amino acids. CDR1 and CDR2 (germline): SEHNR, FQNEAQ (reference sequence). V was clipped by 2 bases and J by 4 bases, with 15 bases between them. The CDR3 is CASSLRGRIRYNEQFF. The CDR3 DNA reads as TGTGCCAGCAGCTTACGGGGGAGGATCCGGTACAATGAGCAGTTCTTC.

The genes are TRBV5-5 and TRBJ2-5; TRBD1 aligns across 7 bases. V lost 4 bases, J lost 1 base, and 10 bases stayed unmatched. The CDR3 is 16 amino acids. The germline CDR1 and CDR2 sequences are SGHKS and YYEKEE (reference sequence). CDR3 protein: CASSRLDRNLQETQYF. CDR3 coding DNA: TGTGCCAGCAGCCGCTTGGACAGGAACCTCCAAGAGACCCAGTACTTC.

J is TRBJ1-3 and V is TRBV5-1; unclear D gene. The V end lost 5 bases, the J end lost 0 bases, and 6 bases lay between the germline ends. This CDR3 has 13 residues. CDR1 and CDR2 from the germline V gene are SGHRS and YFSETQ. CDR3 nucleotide sequence: TGCGCCAGCAGAATCAGCTCTGGAAACACCATATATTTT. Translated: CASRISSGNTIYF.

This sequence joins TRBV28 and TRBJ2-5, with 10 positions matching TRBD2. The germline V gene encodes CDR1 MDHEN and CDR2 SYDVKM. The V gene end was trimmed by 5 bases and the J gene end by 5 bases; junction bases not matched to a gene: 8. The CDR3 covers 15 residues. CDR3 coding DNA: TGTGCCAGCAGTCCTGCACTAGCGGGACTGGAGACCCAGTACTTC. It codes for CASSPALAGLETQYF.

The chain has TRBV21-1 and TRBJ2-7; the table names TRBD2, a call not compared with the DNA. TRBV21-1 counts as a pseudogene. The CDR3 has 19 residues. The CDR3 DNA reads as TGTGCCAGCAGCAAAAGGGGGGGACTAGCGGGAGTTTCGTCCTACGAGCAGTACTTC. This sequence encodes CASSKRGGLAGVSSYEQYF.

The J gene is TRBJ2-1, the V gene TRBV11-2; D ambiguous. V was cut by 0 bases and J by 9 bases, with 12 bases left in between. Germline CDR1 SGHAT, CDR2 FQNNGV. The CDR3 runs 14 residues. The CDR3 nucleotides are TGTGCCAGCAGCTTAGATCGCGGTCGCAGTGAGCAGTTCTTC. This sequence encodes CASSLDRGRSEQFF.

The table lists this clone with a count of one. V and J are TRBV6-2 or TRBV6-3 and TRBJ2-5; 11 positions match TRBD1. With 6 bases clipped from V and 5 bases from J, the junction kept 14 bases outside the gene matches. The CDR3 extends over 17 amino acids. CDR1 is MNHEY and CDR2 is SVGEGT in the germline V gene. CDR3 coding DNA: TGTGCCAGCAGCTCCGGGACAGGGGGTGTTCACGGGGAGACCCAGTACTTC. It encodes CASSSGTGGVHGETQYF.

The chain uses TRBV30 and TRBJ2-5; possible D gene TRBD2, 7 bases. The V gene's germline CDR1 is GTSNPN and CDR2 SVGIG (reference sequence). The CDR3 spans 13 residues. V gave up 2 bases and J gave up 4 bases, with 11 bases separating them. Here the CDR3 DNA reads TGTGCCTGGAGTCTAAGGGGGGGAGAGACCCAGTACTTC. Translating it yields CAWSLRGGETQYF.

The chain combines TRBV7-2 with TRBJ2-5; the D gene is possibly TRBD1 (6 bases). The V gene lost 4 bases and the J gene lost 5 bases, with 14 bases spanning the gap. This CDR3 has 14 amino acids. The V gene's germline CDR1 is SGHTA and CDR2 FQGNSA. Written as DNA, the CDR3 is TGTGCCAGCAGCTCTTCCAACAGGGTCGAGACCCAGTACTTC. It is translated as CASSSSNRVETQYF.

The chain combines TRBV15 with TRBJ2-7; 8 bases are a match to TRBD2. Trimming at V came to 8 bases and at J to 2 bases, leaving 8 bases not matched to a gene. This CDR3 is built from 14 residues. Germline V gene sequence: CDR1 LNHNV, CDR2 YYDKDF (reference sequence). CDR3 sequence reads: CATSTSGSPYEQYF. The CDR3 DNA follows: TGTGCCACCTCGACCAGCGGGAGTCCCTACGAGCAGTACTTC.

The chain joins TRBV28 to TRBJ1-3, with a tentative D call TRBD1 (5 bases). The CDR3 contains 14 residues. V lost 7 bases and J 5 bases, leaving 15 bases between the germline ends. Per germline, CDR1 MDHEN and CDR2 SYDVKM. CDR3 in amino acids: CASTLGVGRNTIYF. The CDR3, as DNA: TGTGCCAGCACCCTAGGGGTAGGCCGAAACACCATATATTTT. Full variable domain (remainder filled in from reference TRBV28 and TRBJ1-3): DVKVTQSSRYLVKRTGEKVFLECVQDMDHENMFWYRQDPGLGLRLIYFSYDVKMKEKGDIPEGYSVSREKKERFSLILESASTNQTSMYLCASTLGVGRNTIYFGEGSWLTVV.

This clone showed up many times. V is TRBV19 and J is TRBJ2-3; D unclear. The CDR3 consists of 15 residues. V was clipped by 6 bases and J by 0 bases, with 13 bases between them. The V gene's germline CDR1 is LNHDA and CDR2 SQIVND (reference sequence). The CDR3 sequence: CASSDVGSSTDTQYF. The CDR3, as DNA: TGTGCCAGTAGCGATGTGGGCAGCAGCACAGATACGCAGTATTTT.

The chain couples TRBV28 to TRBJ1-5; 10 bases fit TRBD1. The CDR3 extends over 14 amino acids. Trimming at V came to 6 bases and at J to 6 bases, leaving 5 bases not matched to a gene. CDR1 and CDR2 from the germline V gene are MDHEN and SYDVKM. CDR3 sequence (DNA): TGTGCCAGCAGAGTGAGGGACAGGGGTCAGCCCCAGCATTTT. Its translation is CASRVRDRGQPQHF.

The chain uses TRBV6-2 or TRBV6-3 and TRBJ1-6, with unresolved D. Trimming took off 5 bases at V and 9 bases at J, with 14 bases between the two ends. The CDR3 has 14 residues. Germline loops: CDR1 MNHEY, CDR2 SVGEGT. This chain's CDR3 is CASSPISGGSPLHF. The CDR3 nucleotides are TGTGCCAGCAGTCCCATTTCCGGCGGTTCACCCCTCCACTTT.

The chain employs TRBV27 and TRBJ1-6; maybe TRBD1 (5 bases). Germline CDR1 and CDR2: MNHEY and SMNVEV (reference sequence). The V gene lost 0 bases and the J gene lost 6 bases, with 9 bases spanning the gap. This CDR3 is 15 amino acids long. The CDR3 DNA is TGTGCCAGCAGTTTATCGGGACTGCCTAATTCACCCCTCCACTTT. It specifies CASSLSGLPNSPLHF.

V gene TRBV19 combines with J gene TRBJ1-1; weak D call: TRBD1 (6 bases). Germline lookup yields CDR1 LNHDA and CDR2 SQIVND (reference sequence). This CDR3 comprises 15 residues. Between the trimmed V and J ends, which lost 3 bases and 2 bases, there was a span of 13 bases. The CDR3 DNA reads as TGTGCCAGTAGTATTAGGGGGGGCGATAACACTGAAGCTTTCTTT. Protein product: CASSIRGGDNTEAFF.

The genes are TRBV12-3 or TRBV12-4 and TRBJ2-7, with D perhaps TRBD2 (5 bases). The CDR3 is 12 amino acids. V was trimmed by 6 bases and J by 2 bases, leaving 8 bases between them. The CDR3 region has the DNA TGTGCCAGCAGCCAACTAGCCTACGAGCAGTACTTC. It codes for CASSQLAYEQYF.

The V gene is TRBV27, the J gene TRBJ2-1, with 10 bases aligning to TRBD2. J was trimmed by 2 bases and V by 5 bases; bases with no gene match: 0. Germline CDR1 MNHEY, CDR2 SMNVEV (reference sequence). The CDR3 loop spans 14 amino acids. CDR3: CASSSGRAYNEQFF. CDR3 bases: TGTGCCAGCAGTAGCGGGAGGGCCTACAATGAGCAGTTCTTC.